This is a list of T cell receptor beta chains from one sample in a study of beta chain features in type 1 diabetes. Clones were sequenced by immunoSEQ multiplex PCR, and TCRdb holds only the in-frame ones, with some missing. Of 200,000 to 250,000 clones in the sample, less than 35% were seen once. The sample taken for sequencing was central memory CD4+ T cells from blood. The receptors derive from a man aged 25 to 40 in good health. CDR3s leave out the opening cysteine and the closing phenylalanine or tryptophan. The D gene is left open where the match is weak. Only some rows state a clone size, as once, few, many or a class for expanded clones.

CDR3aa	d_gene	j_gene	v_gene	abundance
SAAREPVQETQY	-	TRBJ2-5	TRBV29-1	-
ASSPTGTVSNYGYT	-	TRBJ1-2	TRBV11-2	few
ASRALGMDEQY	-	TRBJ2-7	TRBV27	-
ASRLDTGSPYGYT	-	TRBJ1-2	TRBV27	-
ASSPAGGTSYNEQF	TRBD2	TRBJ2-1	TRBV7-2	few
ASSRTTSYEQY	-	TRBJ2-7	TRBV11-2	-
ASTSGSYGYT	-	TRBJ1-2	TRBV2	few
ASRRAGEGSYT	-	TRBJ1-2	TRBV6-6	-
ASSPKQAGANVLT	-	TRBJ2-6	TRBV18	many
ASSGLAGRRGEQY	TRBD2	TRBJ2-7	TRBV6-6	few
SVLGGRGTDTQY	-	TRBJ2-3	TRBV29-1	few
SASIAEQY	-	TRBJ2-7	TRBV20-1	-
ASSMPGAGNQPQH	-	TRBJ1-5	TRBV19	few
ASSVRTSGKETQY	TRBD2	TRBJ2-5	TRBV2	-
ASSLAASIGSYEQY	-	TRBJ2-7	TRBV7-2	-
PIGGDREEAF	-	TRBJ1-1	TRBV10-3	-
ASSLDRNEQF	-	TRBJ2-1	TRBV11-1	-
ASSPGTAYGYT	TRBD1	TRBJ1-2	TRBV5-4	-
ASSLERNYGYT	-	TRBJ1-2	TRBV7-2	-
SVLTGGNTEAF	TRBD1	TRBJ1-1	TRBV29-1	-
ASSLAIASQETQY	-	TRBJ2-5	TRBV7-9	-
ASSRQGGDSPLH	TRBD1	TRBJ1-6	TRBV2	once
ASSSGLARHNEQF	TRBD2	TRBJ2-1	TRBV7-2	few
ASSLGGPRNQPQH	-	TRBJ1-5	TRBV5-6	-
ASSWTSGRSNEQF	TRBD2	TRBJ2-1	TRBV7-2	many
ASSSAGGTDTQY	TRBD2	TRBJ2-3	TRBV11-2	-
ASSLDSGEWSEQF	-	TRBJ2-1	TRBV5-1	few
ASSLPGGPDTQY	TRBD2	TRBJ2-3	TRBV7-8	few
ASSLLAGFRYEQY	TRBD2	TRBJ2-7	TRBV7-2	-